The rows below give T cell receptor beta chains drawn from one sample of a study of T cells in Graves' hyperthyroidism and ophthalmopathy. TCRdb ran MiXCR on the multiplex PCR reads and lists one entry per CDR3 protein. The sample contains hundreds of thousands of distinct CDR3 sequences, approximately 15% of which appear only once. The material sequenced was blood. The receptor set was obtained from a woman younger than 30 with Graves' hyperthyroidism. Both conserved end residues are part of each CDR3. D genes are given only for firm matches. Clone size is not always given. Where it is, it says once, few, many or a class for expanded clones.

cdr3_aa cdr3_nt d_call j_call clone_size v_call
CASSASPTYEQYF TGTGCCAGCAGCGCTTCCCCAACCTACGAGCAGTACTTC . TRBJ2-7 many TRBV7-9
CASSLRLDNEQFF TGCGCCAGCAGTCTCCGGTTAGACAATGAGCAGTTCTTC . TRBJ2-1 . TRBV4-1
CASSDRGGPYKNEQFF TGTGCCAGCAGCGACAGGGGGGGGCCTTATAAGAATGAGCAGTTCTTC TRBD1 TRBJ2-1 many TRBV7-9
CASSGRDRFVVNTEAFF TGTGCCAGCAGTGGAAGGGACCGGTTCGTTGTGAACACTGAAGCTTTCTTT . TRBJ1-1 few TRBV2
CSVEDRDRGQGQYF TGCAGCGTTGAAGATAGGGACAGGGGGCAGGGGCAGTACTTC TRBD1 TRBJ2-7 . TRBV29-1
CASSLFAGAVTGELFF TGTGCCAGCAGTTTATTCGCGGGAGCGGTCACCGGGGAGCTGTTTTTT TRBD2 TRBJ2-2 many TRBV12-3/TRBV12-4
CAWTPDRRDQPQHF TGTGCCTGGACACCCGACCGAAGGGATCAGCCCCAGCATTTT . TRBJ1-5 many TRBV30
CSARDWRRSSYNEQFF TGCAGTGCTAGAGATTGGCGGAGGAGCTCCTACAATGAGCAGTTCTTC . TRBJ2-1 . TRBV20-1
CASTDRGGLYEQYF TGTGCCAGCACAGACAGGGGGGGGCTCTACGAGCAGTACTTC TRBD1 TRBJ2-7 . TRBV6-1
CASSTTDSSFEKLFF TGTGCCAGCAGCACAACGGACAGCTCTTTTGAAAAACTGTTTTTT . TRBJ1-4 many TRBV7-9
CASSYPRAYSDTMGYNEQFF TGTGCCAGCAGTTACCCCCGGGCTTATAGCGACACAATGGGTTACAATGAGCAGTTCTTC . TRBJ2-1 few TRBV6-2/TRBV6-3
CASRDREGDGYTF TGTGCCAGCAGAGACAGGGAAGGTGATGGCTACACCTTC TRBD1 TRBJ1-2 . TRBV6-4
CASSYGGSPGETQYF TGTGCCAGCAGTTACGGGGGGAGCCCCGGAGAGACCCAGTACTTC . TRBJ2-5 many TRBV6-5
CASSLDTGGRSGNEQFF TGTGCCAGCAGCTTAGACACGGGCGGGAGGTCCGGCAATGAGCAGTTCTTC TRBD2 TRBJ2-1 few TRBV7-2
CASAIAGGPPEQYF TGCGCCAGCGCAATTGCGGGAGGGCCCCCCGAGCAGTACTTC TRBD2 TRBJ2-7 few TRBV5-1
CASSQGTTPGETQYF TGTGCCAGCAGCCAAGGGACTACCCCGGGAGAGACCCAGTACTTC TRBD2 TRBJ2-5 many TRBV6-1
CASSLNRVGSGANVLTF TGCGCCAGCAGCTTAAACAGGGTCGGCTCTGGGGCCAACGTCCTGACTTTC . TRBJ2-6 . TRBV5-1
CAWSEKFGGWAFF TGTGCCTGGAGTGAAAAATTCGGGGGCTGGGCTTTCTTT . TRBJ1-1 many TRBV30
CASSLRTGRQNTEAFF TGTGCCAGCAGCCTCAGGACGGGACGGCAGAACACTGAAGCTTTCTTT . TRBJ1-1 many TRBV5-6
CASSPRLVQEQFF TGTGCCAGCAGTCCCCGACTAGTACAGGAGCAGTTCTTC . TRBJ2-1 . TRBV6-2/TRBV6-3
CASSVTASGSYEQYF TGTGCCAGCAGCGTTACAGCGTCGGGGTCCTACGAGCAGTACTTC . TRBJ2-7 many TRBV7-2
CASSFVLDGNYGYTF TGTGCCAGCAGTTTTGTCCTGGACGGTAACTATGGCTACACCTTC . TRBJ1-2 many TRBV28
CATKDRDTGELFF TGTGCCACCAAGGACAGGGACACCGGGGAGCTGTTTTTT TRBD1 TRBJ2-2 . TRBV24-1
CASSFAGEAEAFF TGTGCCAGCAGCTTCGCAGGGGAGGCTGAAGCTTTCTTT . TRBJ1-1 . TRBV7-3
CASSLKGNSGSFVAEQFF TGTGCCAGCAGCTTAAAGGGGAATAGCGGGAGTTTTGTGGCTGAGCAGTTCTTC TRBD2 TRBJ2-1 many TRBV7-3
CASSIIAGVGTGELFF TGTGCCAGCAGCATTATAGCGGGAGTAGGAACCGGGGAGCTGTTTTTT TRBD2 TRBJ2-2 few TRBV7-9
CSARRTRGNEQFF TGCAGTGCTAGGAGAACTAGGGGTAATGAGCAGTTCTTC . TRBJ2-1 many TRBV20-1
CAWNGGSYTGELFF TGTGCCTGGAACGGCGGGAGTTATACCGGGGAGCTGTTTTTT TRBD2 TRBJ2-2 . TRBV30
CASSQDLRGGYTDTQYF TGTGCCAGCAGCCAAGATTTGCGGGGAGGGTACACAGATACGCAGTATTTT TRBD2 TRBJ2-3 . TRBV3-1
CASSTSGVRGEQYF TGTGCCAGCAGCACCTCGGGAGTAAGGGGCGAGCAGTACTTC . TRBJ2-7 few TRBV6-1
CASRPPRAESSYEQYF TGTGCCAGCCGCCCACCTCGAGCGGAATCCTCCTACGAGCAGTACTTC . TRBJ2-7 many TRBV6-2/TRBV6-3
CASSFSGRRDTGELFF TGTGCCAGCAGCTTTAGCGGGAGACGGGACACCGGGGAGCTGTTTTTT TRBD2 TRBJ2-2 . TRBV13
CASSGGLATNNEQYF TGCGCCAGCAGCGGGGGACTAGCAACTAACAATGAGCAGTACTTC TRBD2 TRBJ2-7 . TRBV4-3
CASSPGETSGSTDTQYF TGTGCCAGCAGCCCCGGAGAAACTAGCGGGAGTACAGATACGCAGTATTTT TRBD2 TRBJ2-3 . TRBV3-1
CASSLHVGAYNEQFF TGTGCCAGCAGCCTGCACGTAGGGGCCTACAATGAGCAGTTCTTC . TRBJ2-1 few TRBV7-3
CAWSQMYNEQFF TGTGCCTGGAGTCAGATGTACAATGAGCAGTTCTTC . TRBJ2-1 many TRBV30
CASSVRYNEQFF TGTGCCAGCAGTGTCAGGTACAATGAGCAGTTCTTC . TRBJ2-1 . TRBV2
CASSQLKALPNSPLHF TGCGCCAGCAGCCAACTTAAGGCGTTGCCCAATTCACCCCTCCACTTT . TRBJ1-6 . TRBV4-1
CASSLRLGQGAMNEQFF TGTGCCAGCAGCTTACGTCTCGGACAGGGGGCAATGAATGAGCAGTTCTTC TRBD1 TRBJ2-1 . TRBV7-3
CASSPYPGETQYF TGTGCCAGCAGCCCCTACCCCGGAGAGACCCAGTACTTC . TRBJ2-5 many TRBV7-9
CSVDRGLVSSYNEQFF TGCAGCGTTGACAGGGGTCTGGTAAGCTCCTACAATGAGCAGTTCTTC . TRBJ2-1 many TRBV29-1
CASSLGRSWVTDTQYF TGTGCCAGCAGTTTAGGTAGAAGTTGGGTCACAGATACGCAGTATTTT . TRBJ2-3 many TRBV27
CATSDFGTGELFF TGTGCCACCAGTGATTTTGGGACCGGGGAGCTGTTTTTT . TRBJ2-2 few TRBV24-1
CASSWQNYEQYF TGTGCCAGCAGTTGGCAGAACTACGAGCAGTACTTC . TRBJ2-7 many TRBV6-1
CASRSGLVSNEQFF TGTGCCAGCAGGTCGGGACTAGTATCCAATGAGCAGTTCTTC TRBD2 TRBJ2-1 few TRBV6-1